The 30 T cell receptor beta chains below were found in one sample sequenced in a study of read filtering for tumor transcriptome and immune sequencing. The library was built from about 400 ng RNA with molecular barcoded adaptors for alpha/delta and beta/gamma chains. Using its own MiXCR run on the reads, TCRdb lists one record per CDR3 protein. The table shows tens of thousands of distinct CDR3 sequences, with about a fifth occurring only once. Material for sequencing was a population of CD138-negative cells sorted from bone marrow. The source of these receptors is a donor aged 40 or over with multiple myeloma.

This clonotype was detected many times. The CDR3 spells CSAEGAGNTIYF. DNA for the CDR3: TGCAGTGCTGAAGGGGCTGGAAACACCATATATTTT. The chain is built from TRBV20-1 and TRBJ1-3; possible D gene TRBD1, 5 bases. The germline CDR1 and CDR2 sequences are DFQATT and SNEGSKA (reference sequence). Trimming left V 5 bases short and J 2 bases short, with 7 bases between. CDR3 size: 12 residues.

The V and J genes are TRBV30 and TRBJ2-5; D ambiguous. Trimming stripped 3 bases from V and 5 bases from J, with 7 bases between. The CDR3 covers 11 residues. CDR1 GTSNPN and CDR2 SVGIG come from the germline V gene (reference sequence). CDR3 sequence: CAWRKWETQYF. CDR3 bases: TGTGCCTGGAGAAAGTGGGAGACCCAGTACTTC.

This clonotype was counted at least ten times. The chain has TRBV30 and TRBJ2-1; no clear D gene. The CDR3 covers 12 residues. In germline, CDR1 is GTSNPN, CDR2 SVGIG (reference sequence). Trimming removed 4 bases from V and 6 bases from J, with 10 bases in between. The chain's CDR3 is CAWIGEGNEQFF. The CDR3 DNA is TGTGCCTGGATAGGCGAAGGCAATGAGCAGTTCTTC.

Worth noting for this clonotype: A much larger clone lies a single base off, so this may be a read error. The chain carries TRBV5-1 and TRBJ2-7; maybe TRBD2 (5 bases). The V end was cut by 1 base, the J end by 7 bases, with 9 bases between. The CDR3 runs to 12 residues. Germline loops: CDR1 SGHRS, CDR2 YFSETQ. CDR3 bases: TGCGCCAGCAGCTTGCTTCGGGGTGAGCAGTACTTC. This gives the protein CASSLLRGEQYF.

This clonotype was counted many times. V usage is TRBV2 and J usage is TRBJ1-1; no clear D. V lost 4 bases to trimming and J lost 0 bases, with 12 bases between them. This CDR3 spans 15 amino acids. In germline, CDR1 is SNHLY, CDR2 FYNNEI. CDR3 nucleotides: TGTGCCAGCAGTGGTTGGGCAGCCATGAACACTGAAGCTTTCTTT. Translated, it gives CASSGWAAMNTEAFF.

The table lists this clonotype with many counts. V gene TRBV12-5 combines with J gene TRBJ2-7; no reliable D call. Germline CDR1 reads LGHNT; CDR2 reads FRNRAP. The CDR3 loop spans 14 amino acids. The V and J ends lost 3 bases and 1 base respectively, with 10 bases between them. This CDR3 is CASGFATDSYEQYF. The CDR3 DNA reads as TGTGCTAGTGGTTTCGCAACAGATTCCTACGAGCAGTACTTC.

This clonotype was seen ten or more times. DNA for the CDR3: TGTGCCAGCATATCCGGGCTAGCGCTGAACAATGAGCAGTTCTTC. It yields the protein CASISGLALNNEQFF. The chain combines TRBV28 with TRBJ2-1, with D possibly being TRBD2 (6 bases). Germline V gives CDR1 MDHEN, CDR2 SYDVKM. V was cut by 7 bases and J by 5 bases, with 18 bases left in between. The CDR3 totals 15 residues.

The V and J genes are TRBV29-1 and TRBJ2-1; 8 nucleotides agree with TRBD1. Germline V gene data show CDR1 as SQVTM and CDR2 as ANQGSEA. Trimming removed 7 bases from V and 7 bases from J; junction bases left unmatched: 12. CDR3 length equals 14 residues. Written as DNA, the CDR3 is TGCAGCGCTGTACGGGACAGGCTCTATAATGAGCAGTTCTTC. Translated: CSAVRDRLYNEQFF.

Of note for this clonotype: This likely traces to a read error, being one base from a far larger clone. This chain joins TRBV7-9 and TRBJ2-1, with 8 bases identical to TRBD2. The last part of the DNA fits TRBJ2-7 better; the J call may be wrong. The CDR3 spans 14 residues. The V gene's germline CDR1 is SEHNR and CDR2 FQNEAQ (reference sequence). CDR3 nucleotide sequence: TGTGCCGGCAGCTTTCCCGGGAGGGGTAACGAGCAGTACTTC. Translating gives CAGSFPGRGNEQYF.

A remark on this clonotype: A much larger clonotype is one base distant, so this may be a read error. The V and J genes are TRBV5-1 and TRBJ2-1; D call uncertain. This CDR3 is built from 11 residues. Looked up from germline, CDR1 is SGHRS and CDR2 is YFSETQ. CDR3 coding DNA: TGCGCCAGCAGCGCCCACAATGGGCAGTTCTTC. This codes for CASSAHNGQFF.

This clonotype came up many times. J is TRBJ2-4 and V is TRBV29-1; no clear D gene. Germline assignment: CDR1 SQVTM and CDR2 ANQGSEA. Trimming took 3 bases from V and 0 from J, leaving 6 bases between them. The CDR3 contains 13 residues. The CDR3 nucleotides are TGCAGCGTTGATGGGGTAGCCAAAAACATTCAGTACTTC. Encoded protein: CSVDGVAKNIQYF.

This clonotype was found many times. The chain couples TRBV5-1 to TRBJ2-2, with TRBD1 as a possible D gene (6 bases). Germline loops: CDR1 SGHRS, CDR2 YFSETQ. The V end was cut by 6 bases, the J end by 6 bases, with 21 bases between. CDR3 length: 16 amino acids. This CDR3 reads CASNQPTGPMPGELFF. CDR3 DNA: TGCGCCAGCAACCAACCGACAGGTCCTATGCCCGGGGAGCTGTTTTTT.

V is TRBV3-1 and J is TRBJ2-3; 9 bases fit TRBD2. This CDR3 spans 16 amino acids. The V segment lost 4 bases and the J segment 3 bases; nucleotides outside the gene matches: 8. CDR1 LGHDT and CDR2 YNNKEL come from the germline V gene (reference sequence). CDR3 sequence (DNA): TGTGCCAGCAGCCTCAGACCGGGACTAGCAACAGATACGCAGTATTTT. Translation gives CASSLRPGLATDTQYF.

This clonotype has more than one count but fewer than ten. The gene calls are TRBV7-2 and TRBJ2-4; D perhaps matches TRBD1 (6 bases). The CDR3 length is 15 residues. Germline assignment: CDR1 SGHTA and CDR2 FQGNSA. V was shortened by 4 bases and J by 9 bases, with 19 bases between the two germline ends. The CDR3 coding sequence is TGTGCCAGCAGCTCCGCCCGCGGCAGGGGAAGCATTCAGTACTTC. It translates to CASSSARGRGSIQYF.

This clonotype was recorded at least ten times. This chain links TRBV29-1 with TRBJ2-2; D not resolved. The CDR3 runs 15 residues. From germline, CDR1 is SQVTM and CDR2 ANQGSEA. Between the trimmed V and J ends, which lost 1 base and 0 bases, there was a span of 9 bases. The CDR3 coding sequence is TGCAGCGTTGAAGTGGAACAGTCGAACACCGGGGAGCTGTTTTTT. This gives the protein CSVEVEQSNTGELFF.

This clonotype was recorded at least ten times. The rearrangement uses TRBV11-1 and TRBJ2-7; 8 nucleotides align to TRBD2. The germline V gene has CDR1 SGHAT and CDR2 FQDESV (reference sequence). This CDR3 spans 13 amino acids. The V gene end was trimmed by 5 bases and the J gene end by 6 bases; junction bases not matched to a gene: 6. Here the CDR3 reads CASSKRELGEQYF. CDR3 DNA: TGTGCCAGCAGCAAGCGGGAGCTGGGCGAGCAGTACTTC.

A remark on this clonotype: One junction end does not reproduce the germline sequence, and a read error may be involved. This chain joins TRBV18 and TRBJ2-2, with D perhaps TRBD2 (5 bases). Germline lookup yields CDR1 KGHSH and CDR2 LQKENI. The CDR3 is 15 amino acids. CDR3 in DNA: TGTGCCAGCTCACCGTATGCTTCGAACACCGGGGAGCTGTTCTTT. Amino acid sequence: CASSPYASNTGELFF.

This clonotype was detected only a few times. This chain uses TRBV7-6 with TRBJ2-7, with 10 bases identical to TRBD2. The V and J ends lost 4 bases and 4 bases, in that order; junction bases with no gene match: 4. CDR3 length: 14 amino acids. The germline CDR1 and CDR2 sequences are SGHVS and FNYEAQ. DNA of the CDR3: TGTGCCAGCAGCTCCTTAGCGGGGGGATACGAGCAGTACTTC. This encodes CASSSLAGGYEQYF.

This clonotype was seen at least ten times. The chain links TRBV5-1 to TRBJ2-4, with D perhaps matching TRBD1 (5 bases). The V gene lost 0 bases and the J gene lost 8 bases, with 12 bases spanning the gap. Germline CDR1 reads SGHRS; CDR2 reads YFSETQ. The CDR3 covers 14 residues. The CDR3 nucleotides read TGCGCCAGCAGCTTGGCGGCAGGGTCTGACATTCAGTACTTC. It yields the protein CASSLAAGSDIQYF.

There are many counts of this clonotype. Germline is not matched at one junction end, which may reflect a read error. The chain combines TRBV5-1 with TRBJ2-1; D possibly corresponds to TRBD2 (6 bases). The germline CDR1 and CDR2 sequences are SGHRS and YFSETQ. The CDR3 has 14 amino acids. The CDR3 nucleotides read TGCGCCAGCAGAGATAGCGGAACCTACAATGAGCGGTTCTTC. Encoded protein: CASRDSGTYNERFF.

This clonotype was seen repeatedly, ten times or more. This chain connects TRBV6-1 to TRBJ2-5; D not certain. The V end lost 1 base, the J end lost 5 bases, and 2 bases lay between the germline ends. The CDR3 loop spans 11 amino acids. Germline values: CDR1 MNHNS, CDR2 SASEGT. CDR3 protein: CASSEDETQYF. CDR3 nucleotides: TGTGCCAGCAGTGAAGATGAGACCCAGTACTTC.

This clonotype has ten or more counts. J is TRBJ2-7 and V is TRBV20-1; 7 bases line up with TRBD2. The CDR3 totals 15 residues. The germline CDR1 and CDR2 sequences are DFQATT and SNEGSKA (reference sequence). With 3 bases clipped from V and 3 bases from J, the junction kept 11 bases outside the gene matches. The CDR3 bases are TGCAGTGCTAGTTCCCTAGCGGTATCAAGCTACGAGCAGTACTTC. Translation gives CSASSLAVSSYEQYF.

As concerns this clonotype: A read error may produce the germline difference seen at one junction end. The rearrangement joins TRBV7-2 to TRBJ1-4; 7 positions match TRBD1. CDR3 size: 15 residues. Germline lookup yields CDR1 SGHTA and CDR2 FQGNSA. The CDR3 nucleotides read TGTGCCAGCAGCCCCCCGGGACAGCGGAATGGAAAACTGTTTTTT. Translation: CASSPPGQRNGKLFF. Combining the CDR3 with reference TRBV7-2 and TRBJ1-4 gives the whole variable domain GAGVSQSPSNKVTEKGKDVELRCDPISGHTALYWYRQSLGQGLEFLIYFQGNSAPDKSGLPSDRFSAERTGGSVSTLTIQRTQQEDSAVYLCASSPPGQRNGKLFFGSGTQLSVL.

This clonotype was seen ten or more times. The rearrangement links TRBV28 to TRBJ2-1; possible D gene TRBD2, 6 bases. The germline V gene encodes CDR1 MDHEN and CDR2 SYDVKM. The ends were cut back, 6 bases at V and 0 bases at J, with 12 bases in the middle. This CDR3 has 15 amino acids. CDR3 in DNA: TGTGCCAGCAGAGAGGCGGGAATCTCCTACAATGAGCAGTTCTTC. Translation gives CASREAGISYNEQFF.

The chain combines TRBV5-6 with TRBJ2-4; D remains unclear. This CDR3 is 15 amino acids long. Per germline, CDR1 SGHDT and CDR2 YYEEEE. Trimming removed 4 bases from V and 0 bases from J, with 11 bases in between. The DNA for the CDR3 is TGTGCCAGCAGCCTACGACCATTAGCCAAAAACATTCAGTACTTC. It encodes CASSLRPLAKNIQYF.

This clonotype was counted only a few times. The rearrangement uses TRBV7-8 and TRBJ1-2; D is uncertain. CDR1 is SGHVS and CDR2 is FQNEAQ in the germline V gene. V gave up 1 base and J gave up 0 bases, with 6 bases separating them. The CDR3 is made up of 14 amino acids. CDR3 residues: CASSLGAPNYGYTF. In DNA, the CDR3 is TGTGCCAGCAGCTTAGGTGCACCTAACTATGGCTACACCTTC.

The rearrangement uses TRBV20-1 and TRBJ1-5; no definite D call. The CDR3 is 12 amino acids. V lost 5 bases, J lost 3 bases, and 8 bases lay in between. Germline values: CDR1 DFQATT, CDR2 SNEGSKA (reference sequence). CDR3 loop: CSAQQPNQPQHF. In DNA form, the CDR3 reads TGCAGTGCTCAACAGCCCAATCAGCCCCAGCATTTT.

The V call is TRBV20-1, the J call TRBJ2-2, with 8 bases fitting TRBD2. This CDR3 comprises 14 residues. Germline V gene sequence: CDR1 DFQATT, CDR2 SNEGSKA (reference sequence). The CDR3 DNA reads as TGCAGAGCTGAAGCGGGAGAACGTACCGGGGAGCTGTTTTTT. Its translation: CRAEAGERTGELFF.

In this sample, this clonotype turned up many times. The rearrangement joins TRBV7-2 to TRBJ2-3; 7 bases map to TRBD1. The V and J ends lost 2 bases and 1 base, in that order; junction bases with no gene match: 0. The CDR3 runs to 14 residues. CDR1 is SGHTA, CDR2 FQGNSA, per germline. CDR3 protein: CASSLTGGTDTQYF. Here the CDR3 DNA reads TGTGCCAGCAGCTTAACAGGGGGCACAGATACGCAGTATTTT.

This clonotype was seen at least ten times. The chain has TRBV12-3 or TRBV12-4 and TRBJ2-7; 16 bases are shared with TRBD2. The CDR3 is 15 residues long. The V and J ends lost 6 bases and 7 bases, in that order; junction bases with no gene match: 6. Here the CDR3 DNA reads TGTGCCAGCAGACCCTCGGGACTAGCGGGAGGGGAGCAGTACTTC. This gives the protein CASRPSGLAGGEQYF.